This note documents a single T cell receptor (beta chain) sequence. Its antigen is as yet unknown. This table comes from immunoSEQ multiplex PCR, and its TCRdb copy is limited to in-frame clones, with some not included. Of roughly 100,000 clones listed, approximately 87% are singletons. The sample originates from a study of OX40 agonist ivuxolimab in advanced cancers. Overall study: Participants could have had prior anti-PD-1, anti-PD-L1 or anti-CTLA-4 therapy, and less than 45% had some.

The CDR3 runs to 15 residues. Germline loops: CDR1 MGHRA, CDR2 YSYEKL. V was cut by 2 bases and J by 0 bases, with 9 bases left in between. Study-wide results and limits: CD4+ T cells averaged fewer expanded clones than CD8+ T cells.

The clonotype was recovered from an adult with an advanced solid tumor such as melanoma, head and neck, liver or kidney cancer. V usage is TRBV4-1 and J usage is TRBJ2-3; no clear D. The sequences come from CD4+ or CD8+ T cells sorted from blood, collected in a trial of the OX40 agonist ivuxolimab. Written as DNA, the CDR3 is TGCGCCAGCAGCCAACACGGCCCTAGCACAGATACGCAGTATTTT. It specifies CASSQHGPSTDTQYF.